The rows below give T cell receptor beta chains drawn from one sample of a study of blood T cell repertoires in COVID-19. Assay used: immunoSEQ multiplex PCR; TCRdb lists only in-frame clones, some missing. The repertoire holds roughly 75,000 clones, with roughly 80% as singletons. Sequencing was performed on peripheral blood. The receptors originated from a man aged 65 to 85 with acute or convalescent COVID-19. Each CDR3 is given with its conserved first and last residue. The D gene is left open where the match is weak. Clone size is given for some rows only: seen once, a few or many times, or a class if the clone is expanded.

D gene	V gene	clone size	J gene	CDR3 protein	CDR3 DNA
TRBD2	TRBV7-3	-	TRBJ2-2	CASSFRTSGSYTGELFF	TGTGCCAGCAGCTTCCGGACTAGCGGGAGTTACACCGGGGAGCTGTTTTTT
-	TRBV19	-	TRBJ2-2	CASSIGTGRTGELFF	TGTGCCAGTAGTATCGGCACAGGGAGAACCGGGGAGCTGTTTTTT
TRBD1	TRBV12-3/TRBV12-4	-	TRBJ1-1	CASSPGQGAEAFF	TGTGCCAGCAGTCCCGGACAGGGGGCTGAAGCTTTCTTT
TRBD1	TRBV9	-	TRBJ1-1	CASSNSPRGHTEAFF	TGTGCCAGCAGCAATAGCCCCAGGGGGCACACTGAAGCTTTCTTT
TRBD1	TRBV10-2	-	TRBJ1-2	CASSGTGEVDGYTF	TGCGCCAGCAGTGGGACAGGGGAAGTCGATGGCTACACCTTC
-	TRBV6-5	-	TRBJ1-4	CASRLREATNEKLFF	TGTGCCAGCAGATTACGGGAGGCAACTAATGAAAAACTGTTTTTT
-	TRBV4-1	-	TRBJ2-3	CASSQEAGRSDTQYF	TGCGCCAGCAGCCAAGAGGCGGGAAGGTCAGATACGCAGTATTTT
TRBD1	TRBV19	many	TRBJ2-5	CASSRTGTGIQETQYF	TGTGCCAGTAGTAGAACCGGGACAGGGATACAAGAGACCCAGTACTTC
TRBD1	TRBV5-1	-	TRBJ1-1	CASSLGQGRNTEAFF	TGCGCCAGCAGCTTGGGACAGGGGAGGAACACTGAAGCTTTCTTT
-	TRBV28	-	TRBJ1-2	CASTADRLYGYTF	TGTGCCAGCACTGCCGACAGGCTCTATGGCTACACCTTC
TRBD1	TRBV19	-	TRBJ2-2	CASSIVGGQGYTGELFF	TGTGCCAGTAGTATAGTAGGGGGACAGGGGTACACCGGGGAGCTGTTTTTT
-	TRBV6-5	-	TRBJ1-6	CASTRVANSPLHF	TGTGCCAGCACCCGGGTGGCGAATTCACCCCTCCACTTT
-	TRBV6-5	-	TRBJ1-2	CASSYPPDSDLYAF	TGTGCCAGCAGTTACCCCCCAGACAGCGACCTGTACGCCTTC
TRBD1	TRBV5-1	-	TRBJ1-2	CASSFQGGDGYTF	TGCGCCAGCAGCTTCCAGGGGGGAGATGGCTACACCTTC